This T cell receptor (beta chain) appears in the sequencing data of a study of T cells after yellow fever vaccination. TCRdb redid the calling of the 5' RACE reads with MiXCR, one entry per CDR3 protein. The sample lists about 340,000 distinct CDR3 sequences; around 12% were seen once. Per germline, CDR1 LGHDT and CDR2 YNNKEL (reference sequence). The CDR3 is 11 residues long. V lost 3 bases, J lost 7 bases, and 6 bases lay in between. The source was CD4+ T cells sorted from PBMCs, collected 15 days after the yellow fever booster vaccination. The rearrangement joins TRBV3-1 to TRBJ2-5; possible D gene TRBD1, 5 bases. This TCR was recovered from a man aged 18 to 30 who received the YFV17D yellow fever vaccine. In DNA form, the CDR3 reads TGTGCCAGCAGCCACACAGGGACCCAGTACTTC. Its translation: CASSHTGTQYF.